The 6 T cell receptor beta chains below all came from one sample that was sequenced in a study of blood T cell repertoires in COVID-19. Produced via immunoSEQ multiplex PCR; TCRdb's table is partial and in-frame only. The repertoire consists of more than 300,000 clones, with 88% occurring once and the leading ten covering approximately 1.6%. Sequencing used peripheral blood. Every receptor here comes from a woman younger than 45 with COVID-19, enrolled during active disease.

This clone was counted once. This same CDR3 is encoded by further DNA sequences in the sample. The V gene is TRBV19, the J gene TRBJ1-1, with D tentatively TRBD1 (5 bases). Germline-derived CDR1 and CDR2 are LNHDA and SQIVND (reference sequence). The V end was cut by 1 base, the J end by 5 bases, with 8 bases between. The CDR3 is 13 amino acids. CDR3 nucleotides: TGTGCCAGTAGTATAGGGGAGGGGACTGAAGCTTTCTTT. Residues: CASSIGEGTEAFF. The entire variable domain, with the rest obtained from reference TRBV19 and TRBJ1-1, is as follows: DGGITQSPKYLFRKEGQNVTLSCEQNLNHDAMYWYRQDPGQGLRLIYYSQIVNDFQKGDIAEGYSVSREKKESFPLTVTSAQKNPTAFYLCASSIGEGTEAFFGQGTRLTVV.

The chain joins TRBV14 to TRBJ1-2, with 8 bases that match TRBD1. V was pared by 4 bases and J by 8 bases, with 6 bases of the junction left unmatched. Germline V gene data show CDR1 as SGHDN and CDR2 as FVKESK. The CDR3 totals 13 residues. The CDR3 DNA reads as TGTGCCAGCAGCCTCGGGACAGGAGACGGCTACACCTTC. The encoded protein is CASSLGTGDGYTF.

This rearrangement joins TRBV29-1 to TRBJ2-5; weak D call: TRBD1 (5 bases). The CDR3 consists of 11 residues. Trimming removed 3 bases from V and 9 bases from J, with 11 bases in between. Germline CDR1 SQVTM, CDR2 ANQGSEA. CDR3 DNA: TGCAGCGTTGAGATGCTCAGGGCCCAGTACTTC. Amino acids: CSVEMLRAQYF.

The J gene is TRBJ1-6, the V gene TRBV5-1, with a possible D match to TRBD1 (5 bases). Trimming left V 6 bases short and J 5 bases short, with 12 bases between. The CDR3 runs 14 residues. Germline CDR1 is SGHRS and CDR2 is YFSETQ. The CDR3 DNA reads TGCGCCAGCACCCAGGGAGGGGATAATTCACCCCTCCACTTT. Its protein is CASTQGGDNSPLHF.

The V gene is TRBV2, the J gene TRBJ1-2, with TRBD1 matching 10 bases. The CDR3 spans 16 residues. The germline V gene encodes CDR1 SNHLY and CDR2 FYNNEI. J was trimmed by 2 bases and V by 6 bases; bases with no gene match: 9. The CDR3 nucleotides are TGTGCCAGCAGCGGAATAAAGGGACAGGGGAACTATGGCTACACCTTC. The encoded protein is CASSGIKGQGNYGYTF.

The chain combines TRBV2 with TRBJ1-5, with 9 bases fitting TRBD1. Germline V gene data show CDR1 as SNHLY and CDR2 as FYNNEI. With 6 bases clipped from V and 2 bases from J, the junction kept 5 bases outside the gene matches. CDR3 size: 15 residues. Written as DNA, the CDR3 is TGTGCCAGCAGCCTGACAGGGGGTCGCAATCAGCCCCAGCATTTT. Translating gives CASSLTGGRNQPQHF.